This passage covers 30 T cell receptor beta chains from one sample sequenced in a study of response to subunit inactivated influenza vaccine. TCRdb itself ran the RT-PCR reads through MiXCR, one entry per CDR3 protein. The sample has about 180,000 distinct CDR3 sequences, roughly 10% seen once. Sequenced here: CD8+ T cells sorted from PBMCs, sampled about 23 months after vaccination. The receptors stem from a man between 50 and 69 years old who received an inactivated influenza vaccine.

The CDR3: CATSDGIMPSTDTQYF. CDR3 bases: TGTGCCACCAGTGATGGGATAATGCCTAGCACAGATACGCAGTATTTT. The chain uses TRBV24-1 and TRBJ2-3, with D hard to call. The germline V gene encodes CDR1 KGHDR and CDR2 SFDVKD. This CDR3 contains 16 residues. V lost 3 bases to trimming and J lost 0 bases, with 12 bases between them.

This clonotype was found a few times. The V call is TRBV11-2, the J call TRBJ2-1; D is unclear. The CDR3 extends over 15 amino acids. Per the germline V gene, CDR1 is SGHAT and CDR2 is FQNNGV. V lost 5 bases and J 2 bases, leaving 13 bases between the germline ends. The CDR3 sequence: CASSVGRPPYNEQFF. CDR3 DNA sequence: TGTGCCAGCAGCGTCGGCAGGCCCCCCTACAATGAGCAGTTCTTC.

This clonotype was seen at least ten times. This rearrangement joins TRBV4-2 to TRBJ2-7; D remains ambiguous. The CDR3 totals 14 residues. The V gene lost 2 bases and the J gene lost 6 bases, with 14 bases spanning the gap. Germline V CDR1 and CDR2: LGHNA, YNFKEQ. This CDR3 is CASSQNGLGAEQYF. The CDR3 DNA is TGTGCCAGCAGCCAAAACGGGCTGGGTGCCGAGCAGTACTTC.

This chain links TRBV5-6 with TRBJ1-1; 9 bases align to TRBD1. In germline, CDR1 is SGHDT, CDR2 YYEEEE. The V and J ends lost 0 bases and 8 bases, in that order; junction bases with no gene match: 2. The CDR3 is 13 amino acids. CDR3: CASSLGTGEEAFF. As DNA, the CDR3 is TGTGCCAGCAGCTTGGGGACAGGGGAGGAAGCTTTCTTT.

At least ten counts were recorded for this clonotype. V and J are TRBV6-1 and TRBJ2-3, with TRBD2 as a possible D gene (6 bases). Germline loops: CDR1 MNHNS, CDR2 SASEGT. Trimming pared 8 bases from V and 3 bases from J, leaving 15 bases between. The CDR3 runs 14 residues. Written as DNA, the CDR3 is TGTGCCAGCTGGTGGGGGGTGCTAACAGATACGCAGTATTTT. Protein: CASWWGVLTDTQYF.

This clonotype was observed a handful of times. This CDR3 reads CASSPTGPNSPLHF. Here the CDR3 DNA reads TGTGCCAGCAGCCCAACGGGACCGAATTCACCCCTCCACTTT. V usage is TRBV7-6 and J usage is TRBJ1-6; a possible D gene is TRBD1 (5 bases). CDR1 is SGHVS, CDR2 FNYEAQ, per germline. The V gene lost 5 bases and the J gene lost 7 bases, with 12 bases spanning the gap. The CDR3 totals 14 residues.

This clonotype came up a few times. The chain joins TRBV9 to TRBJ2-2; D is uncertain. CDR1 is SGDLS, CDR2 YYNGEE, per germline. The length of the CDR3 is 17 residues. Trimming shortened V by 4 bases and J by 0 bases, and 16 bases separated the two germline ends. The chain's CDR3 is CASSTPLIGSNTGELFF. The CDR3 nucleotides are TGTGCCAGCAGCACACCTCTAATAGGATCGAACACCGGGGAGCTGTTTTTT.

The genes are TRBV14 and TRBJ2-7, with D tentatively TRBD1 (5 bases). This CDR3 is built from 16 residues. V gave up 0 bases and J gave up 3 bases, with 15 bases separating them. CDR1 is SGHDN and CDR2 is FVKESK in the germline V gene. The CDR3, as DNA: TGTGCCAGCAGCCAAGAGCCCCAGGGTGCCAACTACGAGCAGTACTTC. It encodes CASSQEPQGANYEQYF.

This clonotype has at least ten counts. This chain connects TRBV11-2 to TRBJ1-3, with D uncertain. V was shortened by 1 base and J by 0 bases, with 7 bases between the two germline ends. The CDR3 runs 15 residues. Per the germline V gene, CDR1 is SGHAT and CDR2 is FQNNGV. The CDR3 coding sequence is TGTGCCAGCAGCTTAGGCCTAAGCTCTGGAAACACCATATATTTT. It encodes CASSLGLSSGNTIYF.

This clonotype was seen a handful of times. CDR3 sequence (DNA): TGTGCCAGCAGCTTAGGCTGGGCGGAGAGCACAGATACGCAGTATTTT. Translating it yields CASSLGWAESTDTQYF. V is TRBV13 and J is TRBJ2-3; no definite D call. V lost 0 bases and J 0 bases, leaving 10 bases between the germline ends. Germline V gene data show CDR1 as PRHDT and CDR2 as FYEKMQ (reference sequence). This CDR3 region has 16 residues.

The chain joins TRBV29-1 to TRBJ2-3; D might be TRBD1 or TRBD2, each matching 5 bases. Germline lookup yields CDR1 SQVTM and CDR2 ANQGSEA. CDR3 length equals 14 residues. Trimming left V 6 bases short and J 0 bases short, with 13 bases between. The CDR3 loop is CSVAGDASTDTQYF. In DNA, the CDR3 is TGCAGCGTGGCTGGGGACGCTAGCACAGATACGCAGTATTTT.

The table lists this clonotype with a few counts. The CDR3 nucleotides are TGCGCCAGCAGCGGGACAGGGAATAACGGGGAGCTGTTTTTT. Residues: CASSGTGNNGELFF. This rearrangement joins TRBV5-1 to TRBJ2-2, with TRBD1 matching 9 bases. The CDR3 is 14 residues long. Germline CDR1 and CDR2: SGHRS and YFSETQ. The ends lost 4 bases at V and 7 bases at J; junction bases unmatched: 5.

Many counts were recorded for this clonotype. The rearrangement uses TRBV29-1 and TRBJ2-1, with TRBD1 identical over 11 bases. Germline trimming cut 2 bases from V and 6 bases from J; bases unmatched to any gene: 9. The CDR3 extends over 16 amino acids. The germline CDR1 and CDR2 sequences are SQVTM and ANQGSEA. CDR3 DNA sequence: TGCAGCGTTGAACTTCCCCAGGGGACAGGGGGCAATGAGCAGTTCTTC. Its translation: CSVELPQGTGGNEQFF.

This clonotype was seen many times. CDR3 coding DNA: TGTGCCAGCAGTTCTTTCGGGGGGGTCTACGAGCAGTACTTC. It encodes CASSSFGGVYEQYF. This rearrangement joins TRBV28 to TRBJ2-7, with TRBD2 identical over 8 bases. Germline loops: CDR1 MDHEN, CDR2 SYDVKM. This CDR3 is 14 amino acids long. After removal of 4 bases from V and 3 bases from J, the junction contained 5 bases not matched to a gene.

This clonotype was seen only a few times. J is TRBJ2-7 and V is TRBV29-1, with D perhaps matching TRBD2 (6 bases). V lost 3 bases, J lost 2 bases, and 20 bases lay in between. CDR3 length: 16 amino acids. Germline V gene sequence: CDR1 SQVTM, CDR2 ANQGSEA. The DNA of the CDR3 is TGCAGCGTTGACGGGAGAGACCAAAACAATCCCTACGAGCAGTACTTC. It specifies CSVDGRDQNNPYEQYF.

Ten or more counts support this clonotype. The V gene is TRBV21-1, the J gene TRBJ1-2; whether TRBD1, the table's D call, matches the DNA was not checked. TRBV21-1 is termed a pseudogene. This CDR3 has 14 amino acids. Here the CDR3 DNA reads TGTGCCAGCAGCAAAGGGGGCGCGAGCTATGGCTACACCTTC. Its protein is CASSKGGASYGYTF.

In regard to this clonotype: Being one base from a much bigger clone, this may be a read error. The V gene is TRBV7-9, the J gene TRBJ1-2; a possible D gene is TRBD1 (6 bases). Germline assignment: CDR1 SEHNR and CDR2 FQNEAQ (reference sequence). The CDR3 consists of 14 residues. CDR3 protein: CASSLVLDSYGYIF. The CDR3 DNA reads TGTGCCAGCAGCTTGGTACTGGACAGCTATGGCTACATCTTC.

This clonotype was detected only a few times. The rearrangement uses TRBV6-2 or TRBV6-3 and TRBJ2-3; D may be TRBD1 or TRBD2 (5 bases each). Germline assignment: CDR1 MNHEY and CDR2 SVGEGT. The V end was cut by 2 bases, the J end by 2 bases, with 8 bases between. This CDR3 spans 14 amino acids. The CDR3 protein is CASSYGTDTDTQYF. The CDR3 DNA is TGTGCCAGCAGTTACGGGACGGACACAGATACGCAGTATTTT.

This clonotype turned up a few times. The gene calls are TRBV15 and TRBJ2-7, with 10 bases lining up with TRBD1. Germline CDR1 LNHNV, CDR2 YYDKDF (reference sequence). CDR3 size: 15 residues. Trimming removed 3 bases from V and 2 bases from J; junction bases left unmatched: 4. CDR3 sequence: CATSSRTGGTYEQYF. The CDR3 region has the DNA TGTGCCACCAGCAGCCGGACAGGGGGTACCTACGAGCAGTACTTC.

The V call is TRBV4-1, the J call TRBJ1-2, with a tentative D call TRBD1 (5 bases). V was trimmed by 1 base and J by 1 base, leaving 10 bases between them. There are 15 residues in the CDR3. In germline, CDR1 is MGHRA, CDR2 YSYEKL. The CDR3 DNA reads as TGCGCCAGCAGCCAAGTTTGGGACCGTAACTATGGCTACACCTTC. Protein product: CASSQVWDRNYGYTF.

Comment on this clonotype: A much larger clone differs from this one at a single base, so this may be a read error. V usage is TRBV3-1 and J usage is TRBJ2-2, with 8 bases fitting TRBD2. This CDR3 is built from 16 residues. Germline CDR1 LGHDT, CDR2 YNNKEL (reference sequence). CDR3 sequence reads: CASSQVSGMITVELFF. Written as DNA, the CDR3 is TGTGCCAGCAGCCAAGTTAGCGGGATGATCACCGTGGAGCTGTTTTTT.

This clonotype appeared a few times. The chain is built from TRBV27 and TRBJ2-1; 10 bases line up with TRBD2. Germline V gene sequence: CDR1 MNHEY, CDR2 SMNVEV (reference sequence). Germline trimming cut 4 bases from V and 2 bases from J; bases unmatched to any gene: 2. The CDR3 covers 15 residues. The CDR3 DNA sequence: TGTGCCAGCAGTTCCAGCGGGGGGGCCTACAATGAGCAGTTCTTC. Its translation is CASSSSGGAYNEQFF.

This clonotype was observed a few times. The chain employs TRBV12-3 or TRBV12-4 and TRBJ2-3; no clear D gene. The CDR3 consists of 15 residues. Trimming shortened V by 0 bases and J by 2 bases, and 9 bases separated the two germline ends. The chain's CDR3 is CASSLALDLTDTQYF. As DNA, the CDR3 is TGTGCCAGCAGTTTAGCGCTGGACCTCACAGATACGCAGTATTTT.

The chain carries TRBV4-1 and TRBJ2-7; D unclear. In germline, CDR1 is MGHRA, CDR2 YSYEKL. The CDR3 totals 15 residues. The germline V and J ends were trimmed by 0 bases and 2 bases, with 11 bases remaining between them. CDR3 coding DNA: TGCGCCAGCAGCCAAGATTTGTCAGTAGCCTACGAGCAGTACTTC. Its protein product is CASSQDLSVAYEQYF.

There are many counts of this clonotype. The J gene is TRBJ2-2, the V gene TRBV15, with no clear D. CDR1 is LNHNV and CDR2 is YYDKDF in the germline V gene (reference sequence). The CDR3 is 14 amino acids. The ends were cut back, 2 bases at V and 2 bases at J, with 6 bases in the middle. This CDR3 reads CATSRYKNTGELFF. DNA for the CDR3: TGTGCCACCAGCAGATACAAAAACACCGGGGAGCTGTTTTTT.

The V and J genes are TRBV4-2 and TRBJ2-7, with D possibly matching TRBD2 (6 bases). The CDR3 is made up of 16 amino acids. Per germline, CDR1 LGHNA and CDR2 YNFKEQ. V was cut by 0 bases and J by 1 base, with 13 bases left in between. The chain's CDR3 is CASSQDLWGDSYEQYF. The CDR3 DNA reads as TGTGCCAGCAGCCAAGATTTATGGGGGGATTCCTACGAGCAGTACTTC.

This clonotype has ten or more counts. This chain joins TRBV7-9 and TRBJ1-4; D unresolved. Germline CDR1 SEHNR, CDR2 FQNEAQ (reference sequence). The CDR3 length is 15 residues. V lost 5 bases, J lost 5 bases, and 15 bases lay in between. This CDR3 reads CASSVSPQQNEKLFF. CDR3 nucleotide sequence: TGTGCCAGCAGCGTATCTCCGCAGCAGAATGAAAAACTGTTTTTT.

This clonotype was picked up many times. The chain recombines TRBV12-3 or TRBV12-4 with TRBJ2-7; D might be TRBD1 (6 bases). This CDR3 is built from 12 residues. Trimming took 4 bases from V and 10 from J, leaving 14 bases between them. In DNA, the CDR3 is TGTGCCAGCAGTTCTGGACAGTCGTACCAGTACTTC. This translates into CASSSGQSYQYF.

This clonotype was found a few times. The rearrangement uses TRBV5-6 and TRBJ2-7; TRBD1 matches at 7 bases. The length of the CDR3 is 14 residues. Germline CDR1 SGHDT, CDR2 YYEEEE. J gave up 4 bases and V 2 bases, and 6 bases lay outside the gene matches. The CDR3: CASSLVNRGYEQYF. Here the CDR3 DNA reads TGTGCCAGCAGCTTAGTCAACAGGGGATACGAGCAGTACTTC.

This clonotype was counted only a few times. The genes are TRBV19 and TRBJ2-5; 7 bases map to TRBD2. Trimming removed 5 bases from V and 4 bases from J; junction bases left unmatched: 4. The CDR3 contains 13 residues. Germline assignment: CDR1 LNHDA and CDR2 SQIVND (reference sequence). CDR3 DNA: TGTGCCAGTAGTTTCGTAGCGGGAGAGACCCAGTACTTC. This translates into CASSFVAGETQYF.